This entry is about one T cell receptor beta chain. What it binds is not known. The sample originates from a study of T-cell reconstitution after alpha-beta-depleted transplantation in children. Study-level points and caveats: After transplant, at about two months, alpha-beta T cells were reportedly derived from several hundred expanded graft clones. Several patients had high TCRbeta diversity at day 60; it came from surviving recipient T cells and thymic progenitors.

A library of TCRbeta sequences, prepared with unique molecular identifiers, was generated. One entry per CDR3 protein results from TCRdb running MiXCR on the PCR reads. Among almost 500,000 distinct CDR3 sequences listed, about 10% were seen once. The CDR3 consists of 14 residues. With 3 bases clipped from V and 8 bases from J, the junction kept 7 bases outside the gene matches. Per the germline V gene, CDR1 is SGHAT and CDR2 is FQNNGV. The TCR sequence derives from a child aged 2-15 years with inherited bone marrow failure, due to receive a stem cell transplant. The V and J genes are TRBV11-2 and TRBJ2-1; 7 nucleotides match TRBD2. This specimen consisted of PBMCs, obtained before TCRalphabeta/CD19-depleted stem cell transplant. As DNA, the CDR3 is TGTGCCAGCAGCTTCCGGACTAGAGTCTATGAGCAGTTCTTC. This codes for CASSFRTRVYEQFF.